The 22 T cell receptor beta chains below come from one sample, sequenced in a study of long-term antiretroviral therapy in people with HIV. The authors ran the immunoSEQ assay, v3.0, at survey level. Using immunoSEQ multiplex PCR, the repertoire was profiled, and TCRdb retains in-frame clones only, with some absent. This table has some 16,000 clones, more than 60% appearing once. The specimen was unsorted PBMCs, collected 2.1 years after starting antiretroviral therapy. All receptors derive from a man aged 40-49 years with HIV.

The V and J genes are TRBV4-2 and TRBJ2-3; D possibly corresponds to TRBD1 (7 bases). In germline, CDR1 is LGHNA, CDR2 YNFKEQ. The CDR3 covers 15 residues. V was trimmed by 5 bases and J by 4 bases, leaving 16 bases between them. CDR3 DNA sequence: TGTGCCAGCAGCTTGGACAGGCCGGGGGCAGATACGCAGTATTTT. This encodes CASSLDRPGADTQYF.

The genes are TRBV19 and TRBJ1-2; 7 bases fit TRBD1. V shed 6 bases, J shed 4 bases, and the junction held 8 bases outside the gene matches. The CDR3 is made up of 14 amino acids. Germline lookup yields CDR1 LNHDA and CDR2 SQIVND (reference sequence). CDR3 in amino acids: CASSRGGQPYGYTF. The CDR3 DNA reads as TGTGCCAGTAGCCGAGGGGGACAGCCCTATGGCTACACCTTC. Using reference TRBV19 and TRBJ1-2 for the parts outside the CDR3, the full variable domain is DGGITQSPKYLFRKEGQNVTLSCEQNLNHDAMYWYRQDPGQGLRLIYYSQIVNDFQKGDIAEGYSVSREKKESFPLTVTSAQKNPTAFYLCASSRGGQPYGYTFGSGTRLTVV.

This chain uses TRBV19 with TRBJ1-5; no reliable D call. V lost 2 bases, J lost 4 bases, and 9 bases lay in between. The length of the CDR3 is 14 residues. Looked up from germline, CDR1 is LNHDA and CDR2 is SQIVND (reference sequence). Here the CDR3 reads CASSISETNQPQHF. As DNA, the CDR3 is TGTGCCAGTAGTATATCCGAGACAAATCAGCCCCAGCATTTT.

This sequence joins TRBV6-1 and TRBJ1-1; 7 bases map to TRBD1. Losses at the gene ends were 3 bases for V and 1 base for J; bases not matched to a gene: 14. There are 18 residues in the CDR3. In germline, CDR1 is MNHNS, CDR2 SASEGT. The CDR3 DNA reads TGTGCCAGCAGTGAGCGGACTGACAGGGTCCGTAGGAACACTGAAGCTTTCTTT. Its protein is CASSERTDRVRRNTEAFF.

The CDR3 DNA reads TGTGCCAGCTCTCCTCTAGCGGGGGCTCTTCTCGATGAGCAGTTCTTC. It translates to CASSPLAGALLDEQFF. V is TRBV18 and J is TRBJ2-1; TRBD2 aligns across 10 bases. Germline loops: CDR1 KGHSH, CDR2 LQKENI. V gave up 6 bases and J gave up 8 bases; unmatched junction bases: 13. This CDR3 is built from 16 residues. The whole variable domain, filled in from reference TRBV18 and TRBJ2-1, reads NAGVMQNPRHLVRRRGQEARLRCSPMKGHSHVYWYRQLPEEGLKFMVYLQKENIIDESGMPKERFSAEFPKEGPSILRIQQVVRGDSAAYFCASSPLAGALLDEQFFGPGTRLTVL.

The V call is TRBV7-8, the J call TRBJ2-1; 9 bases align to TRBD1. The length of the CDR3 is 15 residues. Losses at the gene ends were 4 bases for V and 9 bases for J; bases not matched to a gene: 10. Germline V CDR1 and CDR2: SGHVS, FQNEAQ. CDR3 residues: CASSSLGTGIGEQFF. Here the CDR3 DNA reads TGTGCCAGCAGCTCACTCGGGACAGGGATAGGTGAGCAGTTCTTC. The complete variable domain, with remaining parts taken from reference TRBV7-8 and TRBJ2-1, reads GAGVSQSPRYKVAKRGQDVALRCDPISGHVSLFWYQQALGQGPEFLTYFQNEAQLDKSGLPSDRFFAERPEGSVSTLKIQRTQQEDSAVYLCASSSLGTGIGEQFFGPGTRLTVL.

The rearrangement uses TRBV5-5 and TRBJ2-5, with D perhaps matching TRBD1 (5 bases). Trimming stripped 0 bases from V and 4 bases from J, with 10 bases between. The CDR3 length is 14 residues. CDR1 and CDR2 (germline): SGHKS, YYEKEE (reference sequence). CDR3 nucleotide sequence: TGTGCCAGCAGCTTGGGAACAGGAGTAGAGACCCAGTACTTC. This sequence encodes CASSLGTGVETQYF.

V usage is TRBV19 and J usage is TRBJ2-7; 9 positions match TRBD1. Germline values: CDR1 LNHDA, CDR2 SQIVND (reference sequence). CDR3 size: 14 residues. The V and J ends lost 5 bases and 4 bases, in that order; junction bases with no gene match: 6. The CDR3 region is CASSGGTGKYEQYF. As DNA, the CDR3 is TGTGCCAGTAGTGGGGGGACAGGGAAGTACGAGCAGTACTTC.

The V call is TRBV30, the J call TRBJ2-1; 13 nucleotides line up with TRBD2. This CDR3 is built from 16 residues. CDR1 GTSNPN and CDR2 SVGIG come from the germline V gene (reference sequence). V dropped 2 bases and J dropped 5; count of bases not matched to a gene: 6. As DNA, the CDR3 is TGTGCCTGGAGTACCCTACTAGCGGGGGGGGACAATGAGCAGTTCTTC. Translated: CAWSTLLAGGDNEQFF.

This chain uses TRBV5-1 with TRBJ2-1, with 8 bases identical to TRBD2. This CDR3 region has 17 residues. Germline V gives CDR1 SGHRS, CDR2 YFSETQ. J was trimmed by 6 bases and V by 4 bases; bases with no gene match: 15. Here the CDR3 DNA reads TGCGCCAGCAGCCCTATAAGGAGTAGCGGGGTGCCCAATGAGCAGTTCTTC. Its protein is CASSPIRSSGVPNEQFF. Using reference TRBV5-1 and TRBJ2-1 for the parts outside the CDR3, the full variable domain is KAGVTQTPRYLIKTRGQQVTLSCSPISGHRSVSWYQQTPGQGLQFLFEYFSETQRNKGNFPGRFSGRQFSNSRSEMNVSTLELGDSALYLCASSPIRSSGVPNEQFFGPGTRLTVL.

V and J are TRBV5-1 and TRBJ1-4; the match to TRBD1 covers 11 bases. This CDR3 comprises 16 residues. Trimming at V came to 5 bases and at J to 7 bases, leaving 10 bases not matched to a gene. CDR1 is SGHRS, CDR2 YFSETQ, per germline. The CDR3 bases are TGCGCCAGCAGTTCTCAGAGGGGGACAGGGGGTGAAAAACTGTTTTTT. As protein: CASSSQRGTGGEKLFF. Filled out from reference TRBV5-1 and TRBJ1-4, the complete variable domain reads KAGVTQTPRYLIKTRGQQVTLSCSPISGHRSVSWYQQTPGQGLQFLFEYFSETQRNKGNFPGRFSGRQFSNSRSEMNVSTLELGDSALYLCASSSQRGTGGEKLFFGSGTQLSVL.

This clone was seen more than once but under ten times. The V call is TRBV6-1, the J call TRBJ1-6; no firm D call. Germline CDR1 is MNHNS and CDR2 is SASEGT. This CDR3 contains 13 residues. Trimming stripped 5 bases from V and 4 bases from J, with 6 bases between. The CDR3 coding sequence is TGTGCCAGCAGTTGGGATTATAATTCACCCCTCCACTTT. Translation gives CASSWDYNSPLHF.

The chain combines TRBV27 with TRBJ1-2; TRBD1 is a possible D gene (6 bases). Trimming shortened V by 5 bases and J by 8 bases, and 15 bases separated the two germline ends. Germline CDR1 and CDR2: MNHEY and SMNVEV (reference sequence). The CDR3 sequence is 13 residues long. The CDR3 bases are TGTGCCAGCAGTAAGCCAGGGGCTAACGGCTACACCTTC. Protein sequence: CASSKPGANGYTF.

This rearrangement joins TRBV6-6 to TRBJ2-2; 8 bases match TRBD1. The CDR3 runs 14 residues. J was trimmed by 0 bases and V by 6 bases; bases with no gene match: 0. The germline V gene encodes CDR1 MNHNY and CDR2 SVGAGI (reference sequence). CDR3: CASRQGANTGELFF. The CDR3 bases are TGTGCCAGCAGACAGGGGGCGAACACCGGGGAGCTGTTTTTT.

V gene TRBV7-9 combines with J gene TRBJ2-7; 8 nucleotides line up with TRBD2. The trim removed 5 bases at V and 4 bases at J, leaving 13 bases unmatched. The germline V gene encodes CDR1 SEHNR and CDR2 FQNEAQ (reference sequence). This CDR3 spans 16 amino acids. The CDR3, as DNA: TGTGCCAGCAGCCGCCTCGGGGGGGCCGGGTGGTACGAGCAGTACTTC. Translated: CASSRLGGAGWYEQYF.

This clone appeared a few times. The V call is TRBV11-2, the J call TRBJ1-2; weak D call: TRBD1 (5 bases). Germline CDR1 and CDR2: SGHAT and FQNNGV. The length of the CDR3 is 16 residues. With 0 bases removed from V and 4 bases from J, the gap between germline ends came to 15 bases. CDR3 sequence reads: CASSLERSGLIYGYTF. CDR3 nucleotide sequence: TGTGCCAGCAGCTTAGAAAGGTCGGGACTGATCTATGGCTACACCTTC.

This clone showed up just a few times. V and J are TRBV7-8 and TRBJ2-1, with D possibly being TRBD1 (6 bases). Germline V CDR1 and CDR2: SGHVS, FQNEAQ. V was cut by 5 bases and J by 6 bases, with 11 bases left in between. The CDR3 length is 13 residues. CDR3 amino acids: CASSLGHFNEQFF. Written as DNA, the CDR3 is TGTGCCAGCAGCCTGGGACACTTCAATGAGCAGTTCTTC. Together with reference TRBV7-8 and TRBJ2-1, the CDR3 gives the full variable domain: GAGVSQSPRYKVAKRGQDVALRCDPISGHVSLFWYQQALGQGPEFLTYFQNEAQLDKSGLPSDRFFAERPEGSVSTLKIQRTQQEDSAVYLCASSLGHFNEQFFGPGTRLTVL.

The chain's CDR3 is CASSYSKTSSTDTQYF. The CDR3 nucleotides are TGTGCCAGCAGTTATTCCAAGACATCGAGCACAGATACGCAGTATTTT. The genes are TRBV27 and TRBJ2-3, with unresolved D. V lost 4 bases and J 0 bases, leaving 14 bases between the germline ends. This CDR3 has 16 residues. In germline, CDR1 is MNHEY, CDR2 SMNVEV (reference sequence).

Judged by abundance, this clone is medium-sized. This chain joins TRBV5-3 and TRBJ1-6, with D possibly matching TRBD1 (6 bases). TRBV5-3 is an open reading frame whose function is uncertain. With 0 bases removed from V and 8 bases from J, the gap between germline ends came to 12 bases. There are 15 residues in the CDR3. The DNA of the CDR3 is TGTGCCAGAAGCTTGGCCGGGGGGGCTGATTCACCCCTCCACTTT. Protein: CARSLAGGADSPLHF.

This chain connects TRBV7-8 to TRBJ2-5; 7 positions match TRBD2. Per the germline V gene, CDR1 is SGHVS and CDR2 is FQNEAQ. J gave up 4 bases and V 5 bases, and 7 bases lay outside the gene matches. The CDR3 contains 14 residues. CDR3 DNA sequence: TGTGCCAGCAGCCTGCATCGACTAGCAGAGACCCAGTACTTC. This codes for CASSLHRLAETQYF.

V usage is TRBV5-6 and J usage is TRBJ2-7; D may be TRBD2 (6 bases). The CDR3 totals 15 residues. The V and J ends lost 4 bases and 3 bases respectively, with 17 bases between them. Germline lookup yields CDR1 SGHDT and CDR2 YYEEEE. CDR3 nucleotides: TGTGCCAGCAGCCCCGATCCGGAGGGGCTCTACGAGCAGTACTTC. It encodes CASSPDPEGLYEQYF.

The chain couples TRBV6-9 to TRBJ2-1; D unresolved. The ends were cut back, 7 bases at V and 4 bases at J, with 11 bases in the middle. This CDR3 is 13 amino acids long. The germline CDR1 and CDR2 sequences are MNHGY and SVAAGI. CDR3 nucleotide sequence: TGTGCCAGCAAGAAACACTGTTACAATGAGCAGTTCTTC. Residues: CASKKHCYNEQFF.